This entry lists 9 T cell receptor beta chains sequenced from one sample in a study of shared clonotypes between healthy human individuals. Produced via immunoSEQ multiplex PCR; TCRdb's table is partial and in-frame only. The repertoire holds about 380,000 clones, with approximately 96% as singletons. Sequencing input: memory CD8+ T cells sorted from blood. Subset reported: CD45RO+ cells pooled with CCR7-negative TemRA cells. These TCRs come from a man aged 25-40 years in good health.

The chain employs TRBV4-2 and TRBJ2-5, with TRBD2 matching over 10 bases. CDR3 length: 18 residues. The V gene's germline CDR1 is LGHNA and CDR2 YNFKEQ. The V gene end was trimmed by 2 bases and the J gene end by 5 bases; junction bases not matched to a gene: 14. The CDR3 sequence: CASSQLEASGSPAETQYF. Here the CDR3 DNA reads TGTGCCAGCAGCCAACTTGAGGCTAGCGGGAGTCCGGCGGAGACCCAGTACTTC.

The genes are TRBV5-6 and TRBJ2-3, with 9 positions matching TRBD2. The CDR3 has 16 residues. J was trimmed by 0 bases and V by 0 bases; bases with no gene match: 2. Germline-derived CDR1 and CDR2 are SGHDT and YYEEEE. The CDR3 nucleotides read TGTGCCAGCAGCTTGGCCCTAGCGGGGAGCACAGATACGCAGTATTTT. This codes for CASSLALAGSTDTQYF.

This chain connects TRBV6-5 to TRBJ2-4; 7 nucleotides line up with TRBD1. V lost 0 bases, J lost 0 bases, and 2 bases stayed unmatched. The CDR3 extends over 16 amino acids. CDR1 is MNHEY and CDR2 is SVGAGI in the germline V gene. The CDR3 DNA reads as TGTGCCAGCAGTTACTCAGGGACAGAAGCCAAAAACATTCAGTACTTC. Its translation is CASSYSGTEAKNIQYF.

This rearrangement joins TRBV19 to TRBJ1-5; 10 bases align to TRBD1. Germline lookup yields CDR1 LNHDA and CDR2 SQIVND (reference sequence). V was pared by 6 bases and J by 0 bases, with 8 bases of the junction left unmatched. The CDR3 has 17 residues. The CDR3 loop reads CASSLRDRGYSNQPQHF. The DNA for the CDR3 is TGTGCCAGTAGCCTCCGGGACAGGGGTTATAGCAATCAGCCCCAGCATTTT.

This clone was counted between two and nine times. The chain combines TRBV4-1 with TRBJ1-5; D unclear. The CDR3 runs 14 residues. V was clipped by 1 base and J by 0 bases, with 4 bases between them. CDR1 and CDR2 from the germline V gene are MGHRA and YSYEKL. CDR3 loop: CASSQGHSNQPQHF. The DNA of the CDR3 is TGCGCCAGCAGCCAAGGACATAGCAATCAGCCCCAGCATTTT.

This chain connects TRBV19 to TRBJ2-1, with unresolved D. Germline assignment: CDR1 LNHDA and CDR2 SQIVND (reference sequence). The V end was cut by 6 bases, the J end by 8 bases, with 11 bases between. The CDR3 contains 12 residues. CDR3 nucleotide sequence: TGTGCCAGTAGCCTTCGCGGCGATGAGCAGTTCTTC. It encodes CASSLRGDEQFF.

This sequence joins TRBV4-1 and TRBJ2-2, with no clear D. V was shortened by 4 bases and J by 5 bases, with 11 bases between the two germline ends. This CDR3 is built from 14 residues. Germline CDR1 reads MGHRA; CDR2 reads YSYEKL. The CDR3 sequence: CASSLARVTGELFF. In DNA form, the CDR3 reads TGCGCCAGCAGCCTTGCTAGGGTAACCGGGGAGCTGTTTTTT.

The chain links TRBV6-1 to TRBJ1-6; a possible D gene is TRBD1 (5 bases). The CDR3 spans 14 residues. V lost 6 bases to trimming and J lost 7 bases, with 13 bases between them. Per the germline V gene, CDR1 is MNHNS and CDR2 is SASEGT. The CDR3: CASRGAAGNSPLHF. DNA for the CDR3: TGTGCCAGCAGAGGGGCTGCGGGAAATTCACCCCTCCACTTT.

This clone was observed once. This sequence joins TRBV10-1 and TRBJ2-7, with TRBD1 matching over 9 bases. V lost 3 bases, J lost 4 bases, and 7 bases stayed unmatched. The CDR3 extends over 15 amino acids. From germline, CDR1 is WNHNN and CDR2 SYGVQD (reference sequence). The CDR3 DNA follows: TGCGCCAGCAGTGATACAGGGGGCGACGAATACGAGCAGTACTTC. The encoded protein is CASSDTGGDEYEQYF.